This entry concerns a single T cell receptor (beta chain). Its recognized antigen is unknown. Base qualities are not provided; no much larger clone lies one nucleotide away. The collaborating institutions used their own protocols to collect whole blood in K2EDTA tubes. Collaborator samples were shipped for TCRbeta analysis as frozen whole blood, isolated PBMCs, or DNA extracted from either sample type. Trimming costs V 5 bases and J 6 bases, and their ends lie 14 bases apart. The CDR3 goes from the cysteine to the phenylalanine over 13 residues. The retained sequence is limited to the CDR3, 39 bases, with the frame set at the first base. The immunoSEQ Assay, a bias-controlled multiplex PCR, was used to amplify TCRbeta CDR3 regions from genomic DNA. Per the original workflow: The number of nucleated cells in each sample was estimated by amplification of reference gene primers within the assay. To quantify the absolute abundance of each unique TCRbeta CDR3 rearrangement, sequence reads were collapsed and filtered. For each sample, productive Simpson clonality was calculated by taking the square root of Simpson's diversity index across productive rearrangements. Imported from immuneACCESS, the table was reduced by TCRdb to in-frame sequences with V and J called. These copies leave out some clones; in studies compared against another copy, an unresolved V gene accounts for under half, and the cause of the remainder is not known. Clone size and V and J calls were adopted from that table, with D and trimming inferred from the DNA. The sample includes 250,000 or so clones, with roughly nine tenths observed a single time. In total, the top ten clones hold 6.2% of the sample.

The sample comes from a study of blood T cell repertoires in COVID-19 (dated by TCRdb to about 2020). The study in broad terms: Collaborator samples came from the United States, Italy and Spain and covered acute and convalescent phases of COVID-19. The prospective study material was composed of cDNA or gDNA derived from T cells, B-cell-depleted T cells, or PBMCs. Deeply sampled blood TCRbeta repertoires from subjects exposed to, actively infected with, or recovered from COVID-19 were included in the dataset. A freely available public database, intended as a resource for researchers studying the immune response to SARS-CoV-2, is where the repertoires were released. Samples were obtained from the ongoing ImmuneRACE study (first 160 participants) and from roughly 1,300 subjects provided by 6 global collaborators. The sample metadata nearly always contained a de-identified subject ID, COVID-19 status, age in years and sex. Where available, HLA class I and class II types were obtained from metadata supplied by the sample provider rather than from assay-based typing.

Results and caveats for the whole study, not just this receptor: The quantity of clinical and demographic metadata differed by source and by participant and was supplied without curation.

The chain employs TRBV12-3 or TRBV12-4 and TRBJ2-7; matching of 6 bases hints at TRBD1 as the D gene. The sequencing input was peripheral blood. The TCR originated in a man in his 60s with acute or convalescent COVID-19. CDR3 sequence: CASSAFQGSEQYF. In nucleotides, the sequence is TGTGCCAGCAGTGCATTCCAGGGGTCCGAGCAGTACTTC.